This T cell receptor beta chain was identified during a study of control samples from healthy donors and cancer patients. This CDR3 comprises 16 residues. Germline CDR1 LNHDA, CDR2 SQIVND (reference sequence). V lost 5 bases, J lost 10 bases, and 15 bases stayed unmatched. Only in-frame clones appear in the TCRdb table, and some are missing; sequencing was by immunoSEQ multiplex PCR. Found here are about 250,000 clones, over 75% of them singletons; the top ten hold about an eighth. The genes are TRBV19 and TRBJ2-3; 10 nucleotides agree with TRBD1. The sequence was collected from a woman aged 55-70 years with lung cancer. The specimen sequenced was PBMCs. The CDR3 region is CASSPTGTGVTGAQYF. As DNA, the CDR3 is TGTGCCAGTAGTCCGACCGGGACAGGGGTGACAGGGGCGCAGTATTTT.